This T cell receptor beta chain stems from a study of T cell changes during pregnancy in multiple sclerosis (dated by TCRdb to between 2019 and 2020). About the study as a whole: The study looked at changes in the T cell repertoire across pregnancy in women with multiple sclerosis.

Notes on this clone: Its antigen is currently not known. The sample holds no much larger clone one base away, and base qualities are not on file.

CDR1 and CDR2, looked up from the germline V gene, are SGHDT and YYEEEE. Trimming at the junction amounts to 0 bases on V and 5 bases on J, and the germline ends lie 17 bases apart. Measured from the cysteine to the phenylalanine, the CDR3 is 16 residues long. Here the CDR3 DNA is all that survives: 48 bases in frame from base 1. Library construction relied on the immunoSEQ multiplex PCR assay. The table was pulled from immuneACCESS by TCRdb, which kept in-frame rearrangements only. Such tables lose some clones; where checked, under half of the loss comes from unresolved V genes, and the rest has no known cause. Counted in this sample were approximately 80,000 clones; roughly nine tenths of them appeared once. The ten biggest clones cover 3% to 4% of the sample.

The chain is encoded by TRBV5-6 joined to TRBJ2-5; D gene: possibly TRBD1, on 6 matching bases. This receptor was identified in a female donor in good health, serving as a control in a pregnancy study. Some clones in this sample may be carry-over from other donors' samples. The sequencing used PBMCs, collected in the first trimester of pregnancy. The encoded CDR3 is CASSLGQEGISETQYF. The bases are TGTGCCAGCAGCTTGGGACAGGAAGGGATATCTGAGACCCAGTACTTC.